This T cell receptor beta chain was sequenced for a study of cytomegalovirus exposure and HLA in healthy donors. Study observations and caveats: Across donors, sequencing depth was assumed by presence/absence analyses to be roughly uniform.

Germline V gene lookup returns CDR1 ENHRY and CDR2 SYGVKD. The CDR3 is 14 residues long. V gave up 10 bases and J gave up 1 base, with 15 bases separating them. Amplification used 60 Vbeta primers and 13 Jbeta primers. The protocol was immunoSEQ multiplex PCR, while the TCRdb copy is restricted to in-frame clones and leaves out a portion. Found here are about 140,000 clones, approximately 77% of them singletons; the top ten hold approximately 2%. This clone turned up a few times. What it binds is not known. Sequencing was performed on PBMCs. The clonotype was recovered from a man aged 25-45 years in good health and CMV-seronegative. V is TRBV10-3 and J is TRBJ2-3; possible D gene TRBD2, 6 bases. The CDR3 loop reads CATSGGSGTDTQYF. The CDR3, as DNA: TGTGCCACCTCCGGGGGAAGCGGCACAGATACGCAGTATTTT.